The 20 T cell receptor beta chains presented below share a single source sample, sequenced in a study of monozygotic twins with inflammatory bowel disease. TCRdb reprocessed the 5' RACE reads and keeps a single row for each CDR3 protein, giving no DNA. This sample lists around 230,000 distinct CDR3 sequences; its ten largest clones have around 1.5%. Sequencing was carried out using blood. These receptors were collected from a human donor with ulcerative colitis or Crohn's disease, or a healthy co-twin of an affected twin (not recorded which).

CDR3 protein: CRTGLNTEAFF. The chain joins TRBV20-1 to TRBJ1-1; without DNA, the TCRdb call of TRBD1 cannot be checked. The CDR3 contains 11 residues. The V gene's germline CDR1 is DFQATT and CDR2 SNEGSKA (reference sequence).

V usage is TRBV19 and J usage is TRBJ2-7; the TRBD2 assignment by TCRdb is unverifiable without DNA. The germline gives CDR1 LNHDA, CDR2 SQIVND (reference sequence). This CDR3 has 17 residues. The CDR3: CASSIVGGLRASYEQYF.

This chain links TRBV5-1 with TRBJ2-7; as DNA is missing, the TRBD1 call by TCRdb cannot be tested. The CDR3 runs 14 residues. Germline V gives CDR1 SGHRS, CDR2 YFSETQ. The CDR3 sequence is CASSNSYRNYEQYF.

The V call is TRBV12-3 or TRBV12-4, the J call TRBJ1-1. This CDR3 spans 14 amino acids. The CDR3 is CASSISFMNTEAFF.

The chain couples TRBV20-1 to TRBJ2-2. CDR3 size: 15 residues. Germline lookup yields CDR1 DFQATT and CDR2 SNEGSKA (reference sequence). This chain's CDR3 is CSARVAGRNTGELFF.

The chain carries TRBV7-2 and TRBJ1-2; the TCRdb D gene call, TRBD1, has no DNA to confirm it. The CDR3 has 15 residues. Germline lookup yields CDR1 SGHTA and CDR2 FQGNSA. CDR3 protein: CASSLARSGFYGYTF.

The gene calls are TRBV12-3 or TRBV12-4 and TRBJ1-1; with no DNA, the TCRdb D assignment of TRBD1 cannot be verified. CDR3 length equals 14 residues. The CDR3 sequence: CASSFALGGTEAFF.

This chain joins TRBV6-5 and TRBJ1-3; TCRdb calls TRBD1, which cannot be checked without DNA. This CDR3 contains 15 residues. CDR1 MNHEY and CDR2 SVGAGI come from the germline V gene. This CDR3 reads CASSYSTGSGNTIYF.

The gene calls are TRBV12-3 or TRBV12-4 and TRBJ2-7. The CDR3 runs 12 residues. The CDR3 sequence is CASSFGRLEQYF.

V gene TRBV4-1 combines with J gene TRBJ1-5. This CDR3 comprises 14 residues. The germline V gene has CDR1 MGHRA and CDR2 YSYEKL. The CDR3 sequence is CASSQGGRHQPQHF.

The CDR3 sequence: CASSPSAGGRPGRIGEAFF. V gene TRBV18 combines with J gene TRBJ1-1. Germline-derived CDR1 and CDR2 are KGHSH and LQKENI. The CDR3 sequence is 19 residues long.

The rearrangement uses TRBV5-5 and TRBJ2-1; TCRdb outputs TRBD1, but without DNA this stays unchecked. The CDR3 consists of 15 residues. Germline CDR1 SGHKS, CDR2 YYEKEE (reference sequence). This CDR3 is CASGPPGTIRSEQFF.

This chain uses TRBV6-1 with TRBJ1-1. Germline CDR1 reads MNHNS; CDR2 reads SASEGT. The CDR3 has 13 amino acids. The CDR3 spells CASSGRENTEAFF.

V is TRBV6-5 and J is TRBJ1-1; TCRdb outputs TRBD1, but without DNA this stays unchecked. In germline, CDR1 is MNHEY, CDR2 SVGAGI. This CDR3 comprises 12 residues. This CDR3 is CASKGASTEAFF.

The chain uses TRBV18 and TRBJ2-5; the TCRdb D gene call, TRBD1, has no DNA to confirm it. The length of the CDR3 is 16 residues. Germline-derived CDR1 and CDR2 are KGHSH and LQKENI. The CDR3: CASSPTVAGEVETQYF.

The CDR3 sequence is CASSLNGGTEAFF. The chain combines TRBV5-1 with TRBJ1-1; TCRdb proposes TRBD1, but this gene call is untestable without DNA. Germline CDR1 SGHRS, CDR2 YFSETQ. The CDR3 has 13 amino acids.

This chain joins TRBV20-1 and TRBJ2-5; the D call of TRBD2 rests on TCRdb alone, since no DNA is present to check it. This CDR3 has 11 amino acids. The germline V gene has CDR1 DFQATT and CDR2 SNEGSKA (reference sequence). The CDR3 sequence: CSAGGAETQYF.

V usage is TRBV7-6 and J usage is TRBJ1-6; the D call of TRBD1 rests on TCRdb alone, since no DNA is present to check it. Germline values: CDR1 SGHVS, CDR2 FNYEAQ. The CDR3 is made up of 14 amino acids. Here the CDR3 reads CASSLDPGRSPLHF.

The chain joins TRBV5-4 to TRBJ1-4. The CDR3 has 15 residues. Germline V CDR1 and CDR2: SGHNT, YYREEE (reference sequence). CDR3 sequence reads: CASSLQGARGEKLFF.

The V gene is TRBV4-1, the J gene TRBJ2-2. CDR3 length: 12 residues. Germline lookup yields CDR1 MGHRA and CDR2 YSYEKL. The CDR3 protein is CASNMLVGELFF.